Below are 10 T cell receptor beta chains sequenced from a single sample in a study of human T cells and chemical hapten exposure. Time point denoted: pre-sensitization, week 0. Noted treatment: therapeutic diphenylcyclopropenone sensitization with weekly scalp DPC. TCRdb re-called the RACE reads with MiXCR, one entry per CDR3 protein. The profile shows around 350,000 distinct CDR3 sequences, around 5% of them singletons. Sequencing used whole blood, obtained in connection with sensitization to the hapten diphenylcyclopropenone (DPC). These receptors all stem from a woman aged 18-29 years with alopecia areata. Some clones in this sample may be carry-over from other donors' samples.

The chain links TRBV6-2 or TRBV6-3 to TRBJ2-7, with unresolved D. V shed 7 bases and J shed 0 bases, with 10 bases lying between them. Germline V gene sequence: CDR1 MNHEY, CDR2 SVGEGT. CDR3 size: 13 residues. Written as DNA, the CDR3 is TGTGCCAGCACTCGTCCCGGCTCCTACGAGCAGTACTTC. It is translated as CASTRPGSYEQYF.

This clonotype was counted a few times. As DNA, the CDR3 is TGCAGTGCTAGAGATGGGCAATCACCCCTCCACTTT. Translated, it gives CSARDGQSPLHF. The rearrangement links TRBV20-1 to TRBJ1-6; no clear D gene. The germline V and J ends were trimmed by 0 bases and 10 bases, with 7 bases remaining between them. CDR3 size: 12 residues. From germline, CDR1 is DFQATT and CDR2 SNEGSKA (reference sequence).

This clonotype was observed a few times. The genes are TRBV19 and TRBJ2-1; 10 bases are a match to TRBD2. The CDR3 is made up of 18 amino acids. V shed 0 bases and J 8 bases; nucleotides not matched to a gene: 13. CDR1 and CDR2 (germline): LNHDA, SQIVND (reference sequence). The DNA of the CDR3 is TGTGCCAGTAGTATAGAAGCGAGCGGGGGGGCCTATACCTATGAGCAGTTCTTC. This encodes CASSIEASGGAYTYEQFF.

This clonotype turned up a few times. V usage is TRBV10-2 and J usage is TRBJ1-5; 7 bases map to TRBD1. There are 15 residues in the CDR3. J gave up 5 bases and V 2 bases, and 6 bases lay outside the gene matches. CDR1 is WSHSY and CDR2 is SAAADI in the germline V gene. CDR3 protein: CASSEGIGGHQPQHF. CDR3 in DNA: TGCGCCAGCAGTGAGGGAATAGGGGGCCATCAGCCCCAGCATTTT.

On this clonotype itself: A much larger clone is a single base away; this may be a read error. In DNA, the CDR3 is TGTGCCAGCAGTGAATTATCGACAGGACTTTCCTACGAGCAGTTCTTC. Its translation is CASSELSTGLSYEQFF. The gene calls are TRBV6-1 and TRBJ2-7; TRBD1 might be the D (6 bases). The J call may be faulty, since TRBJ2-1 better matches the DNA end. Looked up from germline, CDR1 is MNHNS and CDR2 is SASEGT. This CDR3 contains 16 residues.

CDR3 in amino acids: CASSSSGSQETQYF. CDR3 nucleotides: TGTGCCAGCAGCTCATCAGGGTCCCAAGAGACCCAGTACTTC. The chain joins TRBV11-3 to TRBJ2-5; D possibly corresponds to TRBD1 (5 bases). Trimming took off 4 bases at V and 1 base at J, with 10 bases between the two ends. CDR3 length: 14 residues. Germline V gene lookup returns CDR1 SGHNT and CDR2 YENEEA.

This clonotype was detected a few times. The chain couples TRBV12-2 to TRBJ2-5; the table's TRBD2 call for D was not verified on the DNA. TRBV12-2 is a pseudogene. CDR3 length equals 17 residues. The CDR3 loop reads CASRHKTSGGAKETQYF. Here the CDR3 DNA reads TGTGCAAGTCGTCATAAGACTAGCGGGGGGGCAAAAGAGACCCAGTACTTC.

This clonotype was counted at least ten times. This CDR3 reads CASSQGGQGFSPLHF. The CDR3 DNA sequence: TGCGCCAGCAGCCAAGGGGGACAGGGTTTTTCACCCCTCCACTTT. J is TRBJ1-6 and V is TRBV4-3; 9 bases align to TRBD1. The germline gives CDR1 LGHNA, CDR2 YSLEER. This CDR3 comprises 15 residues. V lost 1 base, J lost 9 bases, and 4 bases stayed unmatched.

This clonotype was seen a handful of times. This sequence joins TRBV7-8 and TRBJ1-2; the D gene is possibly TRBD1 (6 bases). Per germline, CDR1 SGHVS and CDR2 FQNEAQ. With 11 bases removed from V and 4 bases from J, the gap between germline ends came to 17 bases. The CDR3 contains 13 residues. CDR3 in amino acids: CAGSTGPLYGYTF. As DNA, the CDR3 is TGTGCCGGGTCGACAGGACCCCTCTATGGCTACACCTTC.

This clonotype was detected many times. The chain carries TRBV20-1 and TRBJ1-1; possible D gene TRBD1, 6 bases. The CDR3 sequence is 15 residues long. The V end was cut by 3 bases, the J end by 5 bases, with 19 bases between. CDR1 is DFQATT and CDR2 is SNEGSKA in the germline V gene (reference sequence). The CDR3 region has the DNA TGCAGTGCTAGCGCTGTCTCACAGGGAAAAACTGAAGCTTTCTTT. Translation: CSASAVSQGKTEAFF.